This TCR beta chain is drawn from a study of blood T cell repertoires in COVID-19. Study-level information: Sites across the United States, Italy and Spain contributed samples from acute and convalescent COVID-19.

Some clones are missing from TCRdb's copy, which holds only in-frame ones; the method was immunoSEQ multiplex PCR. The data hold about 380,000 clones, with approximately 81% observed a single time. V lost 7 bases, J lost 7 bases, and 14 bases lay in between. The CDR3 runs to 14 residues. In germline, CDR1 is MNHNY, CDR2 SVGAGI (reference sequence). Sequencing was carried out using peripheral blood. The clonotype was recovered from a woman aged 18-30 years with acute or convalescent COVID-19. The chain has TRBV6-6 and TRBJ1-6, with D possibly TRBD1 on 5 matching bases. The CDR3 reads CASTGGGLNSPLHF. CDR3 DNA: TGTGCCAGCACCGGGGGGGGACTCAATTCACCCCTCCACTTT.